This T cell receptor beta chain was sequenced for a study of CD8 T cells in ankylosing spondylitis. Study conclusions and caveats: Within peripheral blood, clones linked to disease were CD8+ and relatively rare.

TCRdb analysed the 5' RACE reads with MiXCR anew, one entry per CDR3 protein. The repertoire has 7,500 to 10,000 distinct CDR3 sequences, around 5.5% of them found once; the top ten carry approximately 40%. Trimming took off 3 bases at V and 4 bases at J, with 14 bases between the two ends. CDR1 is SGDLS, CDR2 YYNGEE, per germline. This CDR3 is 15 amino acids long. This clonotype was seen many times. Its cognate antigen is unknown. The sequence was collected from a female donor with ankylosing spondylitis or in good health (not recorded which). The chain employs TRBV9 and TRBJ2-1; maybe TRBD1 (6 bases). Source material: blood, either unsorted or a sorted T cell fraction (not recorded which). For the CDR3, the DNA is TGTGCCAGCAGCGGAGCCGGGACACCATACAATGAGCAGTTCTTC. It encodes CASSGAGTPYNEQFF.